These 25 T cell receptor beta chains were sequenced from one sample in a study of OX40 agonist ivuxolimab in advanced cancers. Assay: immunoSEQ multiplex PCR; the TCRdb copy retains only in-frame clones and omits some. The sample shows roughly 76,000 clones, approximately 83% of them seen only once. Sequencing was performed on CD4+ or CD8+ T cells sorted from blood, taken in a trial of the OX40 agonist ivuxolimab. The receptors stem from an adult with an advanced solid tumor such as melanoma, head and neck, liver or kidney cancer.

The genes are TRBV6-4 and TRBJ1-5; tentatively, D is TRBD1 (5 bases). The germline gives CDR1 MRHNA, CDR2 SNTAGT. The V and J ends lost 10 bases and 3 bases respectively, with 10 bases between them. The CDR3 is made up of 12 amino acids. CDR3 sequence: CANDSLNQPQHF. In nucleotides, the CDR3 is TGTGCCAACGACAGTCTCAATCAGCCCCAGCATTTT.

The CDR3 sequence: CASSSSPGLAGATGELFF. Here the CDR3 DNA reads TGTGCCAGCAGCTCCTCGCCGGGACTAGCGGGGGCCACCGGGGAGCTGTTTTTT. V gene TRBV11-2 combines with J gene TRBJ2-2; 14 positions match TRBD2. Per germline, CDR1 SGHAT and CDR2 FQNNGV. The V gene end was trimmed by 4 bases and the J gene end by 4 bases; junction bases not matched to a gene: 8. This CDR3 has 18 amino acids.

The J gene is TRBJ2-7, the V gene TRBV10-3, with a possible D match to TRBD2 (6 bases). This CDR3 is built from 13 residues. V was trimmed by 7 bases and J by 2 bases, leaving 12 bases between them. CDR1 and CDR2 (germline): ENHRY, SYGVKD. The CDR3 nucleotides are TGTGCCATCACAACCCCGGGGGCCTACGAGCAGTACTTC. Translation: CAITTPGAYEQYF.

This rearrangement joins TRBV28 to TRBJ2-7; TRBD2 agrees at 9 bases. Germline V gene data show CDR1 as MDHEN and CDR2 as SYDVKM. CDR3 length equals 16 residues. V lost 7 bases to trimming and J lost 0 bases; unmatched junction nucleotides: 10. Here the CDR3 DNA reads TGTGCCAGCAAGCCTAGCGGGGTGTCGAGCTCCTACGAGCAGTACTTC. Protein product: CASKPSGVSSSYEQYF.

The chain uses TRBV6-1 and TRBJ1-2, with TRBD1 matching over 11 bases. Trimming at V came to 5 bases and at J to 8 bases, leaving 16 bases not matched to a gene. The CDR3 extends over 17 amino acids. Germline CDR1 MNHNS, CDR2 SASEGT. The CDR3 region has the DNA TGTGCCAGCAGTCAAGGGACAGGGGGTATAAGGTCACACGGCTACACCTTC. Protein sequence: CASSQGTGGIRSHGYTF.

The chain uses TRBV11-1 and TRBJ2-2; D remains unclear. Per the germline V gene, CDR1 is SGHAT and CDR2 is FQDESV (reference sequence). The V and J ends lost 2 bases and 4 bases respectively, with 11 bases between them. The CDR3 runs 15 residues. This CDR3 reads CASSLRAQPTGELFF. The CDR3 bases are TGTGCCAGCAGCTTAAGGGCACAGCCCACCGGGGAGCTGTTTTTT.

The rearrangement uses TRBV4-3 and TRBJ1-1, with D uncertain. With 0 bases removed from V and 2 bases from J, the gap between germline ends came to 10 bases. The germline V gene encodes CDR1 LGHNA and CDR2 YSLEER. The CDR3 sequence is 15 residues long. CDR3: CASSQDYGSNTEAFF. The CDR3 coding sequence is TGCGCCAGCAGCCAAGATTACGGCAGTAACACTGAAGCTTTCTTT.

The chain combines TRBV11-2 with TRBJ2-2; 7 bases align to TRBD1. The CDR3 is 15 residues long. Trimming removed 4 bases from V and 5 bases from J; junction bases left unmatched: 7. Germline lookup yields CDR1 SGHAT and CDR2 FQNNGV. CDR3 DNA sequence: TGTGCCAGCAGCTCCCCGTGGGGACAGACCGGGGAGCTGTTTTTT. Translating gives CASSSPWGQTGELFF. The variable domain in full, with the rest retrieved from reference TRBV11-2 and TRBJ2-2, is EAGVAQSPRYKIIEKRQSVAFWCNPISGHATLYWYQQILGQGPKLLIQFQNNGVVDDSQLPKDRFSAERLKGVDSTLKIQPAKLEDSAVYLCASSSPWGQTGELFFGEGSRLTVL.

V is TRBV7-2 and J is TRBJ1-5, with 9 positions matching TRBD1. Germline V gene sequence: CDR1 SGHTA, CDR2 FQGNSA. J gave up 6 bases and V 4 bases, and 7 bases lay outside the gene matches. The CDR3 has 15 amino acids. The CDR3, as DNA: TGTGCCAGCAGCTCACGGACAGGGGATAGTCAGCCCCAGCATTTT. It encodes CASSSRTGDSQPQHF.

The chain joins TRBV6-1 to TRBJ2-6, with 10 bases fitting TRBD2. V shed 3 bases, J shed 0 bases, and the junction held 5 bases outside the gene matches. Per the germline V gene, CDR1 is MNHNS and CDR2 is SASEGT. There are 18 residues in the CDR3. DNA for the CDR3: TGTGCCAGCAGTGATGGGCTAGCGGGGGACTCTGGGGCCAACGTCCTGACTTTC. Translating gives CASSDGLAGDSGANVLTF.

The genes are TRBV11-3 and TRBJ2-7; TRBD2 is a possible D gene (6 bases). Per germline, CDR1 SGHNT and CDR2 YENEEA. V lost 4 bases and J lost 4, with 17 bases in between. The CDR3 spans 15 residues. For the CDR3, the DNA is TGTGCCAGCAGCTCTTCTGACAGTCGGGGGTACGAGCAGTACTTC. Its translation: CASSSSDSRGYEQYF. Based on the CDR3 plus reference TRBV11-3 and TRBJ2-7, the full variable domain is EAGVVQSPRYKIIEKKQPVAFWCNPISGHNTLYWYLQNLGQGPELLIRYENEEAVDDSQLPKDRFSAERLKGVDSTLKIQPAELGDSAVYLCASSSSDSRGYEQYFGPGTRLTVT.

CDR3 in amino acids: CASSVQGGTEAFF. CDR3 DNA: TGTGCCAGCAGTGTACAGGGAGGAACTGAAGCTTTCTTT. The chain employs TRBV2 and TRBJ1-1, with a possible D match to TRBD1 (6 bases). Germline V lookup: CDR1 SNHLY, CDR2 FYNNEI. Trimming took 4 bases from V and 5 from J, leaving 11 bases between them. The CDR3 has 13 amino acids.

The V gene is TRBV7-6, the J gene TRBJ2-3, with TRBD2 identical over 9 bases. CDR1 is SGHVS, CDR2 FNYEAQ, per germline. Germline trimming cut 1 base from V and 4 bases from J; bases unmatched to any gene: 9. This CDR3 is built from 17 residues. DNA of the CDR3: TGTGCCAGCAGCTTAGACCTGCGGGGGGGCCCATCAGATACGCAGTATTTT. Amino acid sequence: CASSLDLRGGPSDTQYF.

J is TRBJ1-1 and V is TRBV15; 7 nucleotides line up with TRBD1. Germline trimming cut 2 bases from V and 10 bases from J; bases unmatched to any gene: 16. CDR3 length: 16 residues. Looked up from germline, CDR1 is LNHNV and CDR2 is YYDKDF (reference sequence). The CDR3 sequence: CATSRPTTGLGSRAFF. CDR3 DNA: TGTGCCACCAGCAGACCTACGACAGGGTTGGGGTCTCGAGCTTTCTTT.

The rearrangement links TRBV7-1 to TRBJ1-6, with a possible D match to TRBD1 (5 bases). TRBV7-1 falls under the ORF class, with uncertain function. The CDR3 loop spans 14 amino acids. With 1 base removed from V and 7 bases from J, the gap between germline ends came to 8 bases. The CDR3 here is CASSSGGGNSPLHF. The CDR3 bases are TGTGCCAGCAGCTCAGGGGGCGGGAATTCACCCCTCCACTTT.

This clone appeared a single time. CDR3 sequence: CASSLESFGGGAHEQYF. As DNA, the CDR3 is TGTGCCAGCAGCTTAGAAAGTTTTGGCGGGGGGGCCCACGAGCAGTACTTC. The chain is built from TRBV7-9 and TRBJ2-7, with 9 bases fitting TRBD2. CDR3 length: 17 residues. The trim removed 1 base at V and 5 bases at J, leaving 12 bases unmatched. Germline V gene sequence: CDR1 SEHNR, CDR2 FQNEAQ (reference sequence).

This chain connects TRBV6-5 to TRBJ1-2; D remains unclear. CDR3 size: 13 residues. Trimming removed 2 bases at V and 6 bases at J, with 10 bases between. Germline CDR1 MNHEY, CDR2 SVGAGI. The CDR3: CASSYLEADGYTF. The CDR3 nucleotides read TGTGCCAGCAGTTACCTGGAGGCGGATGGCTACACCTTC.

The chain employs TRBV4-3 and TRBJ1-6; D gene uncertain. Trimming took off 0 bases at V and 0 bases at J, with 15 bases between the two ends. Germline-derived CDR1 and CDR2 are LGHNA and YSLEER. The CDR3 consists of 19 residues. CDR3 bases: TGCGCCAGCAGCCAAGATGTGGATGACATCGGCTCCTATAATTCACCCCTCCACTTT. As protein: CASSQDVDDIGSYNSPLHF.

V usage is TRBV7-9 and J usage is TRBJ2-3; D may match TRBD1 or TRBD2 (6 bases each). Deletions cut 5 bases from V and 2 bases from J, with 17 bases between. This CDR3 region has 16 residues. Germline values: CDR1 SEHNR, CDR2 FQNEAQ (reference sequence). The CDR3 sequence: CASSPAGGRFTDTQYF. CDR3 DNA: TGTGCCAGCAGCCCCGCCGGGGGCCGTTTCACAGATACGCAGTATTTT.

The chain links TRBV7-2 to TRBJ2-7; 7 bases fit TRBD1. Unmatched junction bases numbered 7, after V lost 5 bases and J lost 6 bases. CDR1 is SGHTA, CDR2 FQGNSA, per germline. The CDR3 has 13 residues. CDR3 residues: CASSKLTGVEQYF. DNA for the CDR3: TGTGCCAGCAGCAAACTCACAGGGGTCGAGCAGTACTTC.

This clone was picked up one time. The chain carries TRBV6-4 and TRBJ1-1, with D possibly TRBD1 on 6 matching bases. Germline V lookup: CDR1 MRHNA, CDR2 SNTAGT. The CDR3 is made up of 14 amino acids. Trimming stripped 5 bases from V and 2 bases from J, with 12 bases between. CDR3 coding DNA: TGTGCCAGCAGTTGGGAACAGGGTAACACTGAAGCTTTCTTT. Translation gives CASSWEQGNTEAFF.

The chain links TRBV9 to TRBJ1-6, with D perhaps TRBD1 (5 bases). V was cut by 0 bases and J by 0 bases, with 7 bases left in between. CDR3 size: 16 residues. Germline V gene data show CDR1 as SGDLS and CDR2 as YYNGEE. This CDR3 is CASSVGQSSYNSPLHF. Here the CDR3 DNA reads TGTGCCAGCAGCGTAGGACAGAGCTCCTATAATTCACCCCTCCACTTT.

V is TRBV19 and J is TRBJ1-4, with 10 bases aligning to TRBD1. The CDR3 runs 17 residues. Trimming removed 5 bases from V and 1 base from J; junction bases left unmatched: 7. Germline V gene data show CDR1 as LNHDA and CDR2 as SQIVND (reference sequence). This chain's CDR3 is CASSPGQGGLTNEKLFF. CDR3 DNA sequence: TGTGCCAGTAGTCCCGGACAGGGGGGATTAACTAATGAAAAACTGTTTTTT.

The chain combines TRBV27 with TRBJ1-2, with D possibly TRBD1 on 6 matching bases. V was trimmed by 5 bases and J by 4 bases, leaving 11 bases between them. CDR3 size: 13 residues. From germline, CDR1 is MNHEY and CDR2 SMNVEV (reference sequence). The CDR3 region is CASSARGIYGYTF. In nucleotides, the CDR3 is TGTGCCAGCAGTGCTAGGGGGATCTATGGCTACACCTTC.

The chain carries TRBV7-9 and TRBJ1-2; 7 bases align to TRBD1. J gave up 8 bases and V 0 bases, and 9 bases lay outside the gene matches. CDR3 size: 15 residues. Germline V gene sequence: CDR1 SEHNR, CDR2 FQNEAQ (reference sequence). The CDR3: CASSLAGTEGEGYTF. Here the CDR3 DNA reads TGTGCCAGCAGCTTAGCCGGGACAGAGGGGGAAGGCTACACCTTC.